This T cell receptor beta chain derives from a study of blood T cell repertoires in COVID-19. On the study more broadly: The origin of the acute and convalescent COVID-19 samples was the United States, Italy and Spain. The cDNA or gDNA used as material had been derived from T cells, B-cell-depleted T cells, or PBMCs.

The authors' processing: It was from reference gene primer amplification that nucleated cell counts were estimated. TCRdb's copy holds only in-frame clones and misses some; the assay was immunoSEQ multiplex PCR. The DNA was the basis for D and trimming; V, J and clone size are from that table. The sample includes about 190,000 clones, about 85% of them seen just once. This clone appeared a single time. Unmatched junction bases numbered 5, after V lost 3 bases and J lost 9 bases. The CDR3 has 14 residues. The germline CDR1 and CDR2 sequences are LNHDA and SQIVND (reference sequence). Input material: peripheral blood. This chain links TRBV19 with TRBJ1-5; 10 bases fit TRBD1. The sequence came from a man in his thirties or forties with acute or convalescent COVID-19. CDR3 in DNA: TGTGCCAGTAGTATGGGACAGGGGCCACGGCCCCAGCATTTT. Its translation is CASSMGQGPRPQHF.